This T cell receptor (beta chain) was captured in a study of blood T cell repertoires in COVID-19. At the level of the study: PBMCs, B-cell-depleted T cells, or T cells provided the cDNA or gDNA that made up the material.

Profiled with immunoSEQ multiplex PCR; TCRdb holds only in-frame clones, not every one. The table has approximately 220,000 clones, around 84% seen once; the top ten hold approximately 6.8%. CDR3 length: 14 amino acids. The germline V gene has CDR1 KGHDR and CDR2 SFDVKD. V lost 3 bases, J lost 4 bases, and 11 bases lay in between. Assignment of participants to cohorts was predicated upon participant-reported clinical history. The sequencing input was PBMCs or T cells enriched from blood (not recorded which). The chain uses TRBV24-1 and TRBJ1-2, with a possible D match to TRBD1 (5 bases). The origin of this receptor is a woman in her forties who had recovered from COVID-19. The DNA for the CDR3 is TGTGCCACCAGTGATGCGGACACGCTCTATGGCTACACCTTC. Amino acid sequence: CATSDADTLYGYTF.